The clone carrying this T cell receptor (beta chain) was seen only a few times. The CDR3 is 13 residues long. Trimming shortened V by 4 bases and J by 8 bases, and 13 bases separated the two germline ends. Germline CDR1 and CDR2: SGHRS and YFSETQ. TCRdb independently ran MiXCR on the RT-PCR reads; one entry per CDR3 protein. The sample records about 680,000 distinct CDR3 sequences, 13% to 15% being singletons. This chain joins TRBV5-1 and TRBJ2-1, with D tentatively TRBD1 (6 bases). Sequencing was done on a sample of memory CD4+ T cells from blood. The receptor comes from a female donor in good health, serving as a healthy control. The DNA of the CDR3 is TGCGCCAGCAGCATGGACAGTTTTGATGAGCAGTTCTTC. This codes for CASSMDSFDEQFF. Together with reference TRBV5-1 and TRBJ2-1, the CDR3 gives the full variable domain: KAGVTQTPRYLIKTRGQQVTLSCSPISGHRSVSWYQQTPGQGLQFLFEYFSETQRNKGNFPGRFSGRQFSNSRSEMNVSTLELGDSALYLCASSMDSFDEQFFGPGTRLTVL.